These 17 T cell receptor beta chains share one sample of origin, sequenced in a study of T cells after posttransplantation cyclophosphamide. Cyclophosphamide on days +3 and +4 followed busulfan-fludarabine conditioning and a marrow graft. Clones were read by immunoSEQ multiplex PCR, and TCRdb kept only the in-frame ones, dropping some. This repertoire holds over 10,000 clones, and none appear only once. The sequences come from PBMCs, collected after allogeneic stem cell transplant with posttransplant cyclophosphamide. The source of these receptors is a female patient aged 35 to 55 who received an allogeneic stem cell transplant from an unrelated donor, was CMV-positive, and had acute GVHD only. These T cells may partly come from the graft donor.

A few counts support this clone. The chain joins TRBV27 to TRBJ2-6; a possible D gene is TRBD2 (6 bases). The V gene lost 5 bases and the J gene lost 1 base, with 9 bases spanning the gap. The CDR3 is 15 residues long. In germline, CDR1 is MNHEY, CDR2 SMNVEV (reference sequence). The CDR3 protein is CASSGGISGANVLTF. CDR3 in DNA: TGTGCCAGCAGTGGCGGGATTTCTGGGGCCAACGTCCTGACTTTC. The full variable domain, in which reference TRBV27 and TRBJ2-6 provide the parts outside the CDR3, is EAQVTQNPRYLITVTGKKLTVTCSQNMNHEYMSWYRQDPGLGLRQIYYSMNVEVTDKGDVPEGYKVSRKEKRNFPLILESPSPNQTSLYFCASSGGISGANVLTFGAGSRLTVL.

The J gene is TRBJ2-1, the V gene TRBV7-8; the D gene is possibly TRBD2 (7 bases). Germline V gene data show CDR1 as SGHVS and CDR2 as FQNEAQ. The CDR3 is 17 amino acids. Trimming pared 5 bases from V and 8 bases from J, leaving 25 bases between. The CDR3 sequence: CASSLQTVGGGLDEQFF. The CDR3, as DNA: TGTGCCAGCAGCCTCCAAACGGTAGGGGGGGGCCTCGATGAGCAGTTCTTC.

The sample holds many counts of this clone. The J gene is TRBJ1-5, the V gene TRBV5-1; TRBD1 matches at 10 bases. Unmatched junction bases numbered 4, after V lost 2 bases and J lost 5 bases. Germline V gene sequence: CDR1 SGHRS, CDR2 YFSETQ. The CDR3 consists of 15 residues. This chain's CDR3 is CASSFTGTGDQPQHF. The CDR3 region has the DNA TGCGCCAGCAGCTTTACCGGGACAGGGGATCAGCCCCAGCATTTT. Looking up the rest from reference TRBV5-1 and TRBJ1-5 gives the full variable domain: KAGVTQTPRYLIKTRGQQVTLSCSPISGHRSVSWYQQTPGQGLQFLFEYFSETQRNKGNFPGRFSGRQFSNSRSEMNVSTLELGDSALYLCASSFTGTGDQPQHFGDGTRLSIL.

This clone was seen repeatedly, ten times or more. The J gene is TRBJ2-7, the V gene TRBV5-6; D is possibly TRBD1 (6 bases). CDR1 and CDR2 from the germline V gene are SGHDT and YYEEEE. Trimming took off 4 bases at V and 2 bases at J, with 13 bases between the two ends. The CDR3 sequence is 14 residues long. The CDR3: CASSQTTGAYEQYV. CDR3 sequence (DNA): TGTGCCAGCAGCCAGACGACAGGAGCCTACGAGCAGTACGTC.

In this sample, this clone turned up a few times. The chain uses TRBV4-1 and TRBJ2-7; 10 bases are a match to TRBD2. The germline V gene has CDR1 MGHRA and CDR2 YSYEKL. The CDR3 sequence is 17 residues long. After removal of 2 bases from V and 5 bases from J, the junction contained 12 bases not matched to a gene. CDR3 protein: CASSQRYRASGSNEQYF. CDR3 DNA sequence: TGCGCCAGCAGCCAAAGATATCGGGCTAGCGGGAGCAACGAGCAGTACTTC.

This clone was picked up many times. The chain uses TRBV29-1 and TRBJ1-1; 8 bases match TRBD1. There are 13 residues in the CDR3. Unmatched junction bases numbered 5, after V lost 6 bases and J lost 2 bases. Germline-derived CDR1 and CDR2 are SQVTM and ANQGSEA. CDR3 sequence (DNA): TGCAGCGTCGGGACAGGAGTCAACACTGAAGCTTTCTTT. This translates into CSVGTGVNTEAFF.

This clone was observed many times. The chain employs TRBV11-2 and TRBJ2-7; TRBD2 agrees at 11 bases. Unmatched junction bases numbered 9, after V lost 5 bases and J lost 3 bases. The germline CDR1 and CDR2 sequences are SGHAT and FQNNGV. The CDR3 runs to 16 residues. CDR3 in DNA: TGTGCCAGCAGCCTCGGGGCGACTAGCGGGATCTACGAGCAGTACTTC. This sequence encodes CASSLGATSGIYEQYF.

This chain uses TRBV29-1 with TRBJ2-3; weak D call: TRBD1 (7 bases). The CDR3 has 14 amino acids. V lost 3 bases to trimming and J lost 5 bases, with 15 bases between them. CDR1 is SQVTM and CDR2 is ANQGSEA in the germline V gene. The CDR3 region has the DNA TGCAGCGTTGACGGTGACAGGGAGGTAGATACGCAGTATTTT. Translation gives CSVDGDREVDTQYF.

The chain links TRBV30 to TRBJ2-1; TRBD2 matches 14 bases. V gave up 3 bases and J gave up 7 bases; unmatched junction bases: 2. This CDR3 spans 14 amino acids. Germline CDR1 reads GTSNPN; CDR2 reads SVGIG (reference sequence). CDR3 sequence (DNA): TGTGCCTGGAGCGGGACTAGCGGGAGAAATGAGCAGTTCTTC. It specifies CAWSGTSGRNEQFF.

The chain recombines TRBV4-3 with TRBJ2-3; 8 positions match TRBD2. Germline CDR1 reads LGHNA; CDR2 reads YSLEER. This CDR3 region has 20 residues. The V and J ends lost 0 bases and 5 bases, in that order; junction bases with no gene match: 19. CDR3 in DNA: TGCGCCAGCAGCCAAGACGTGGCGGGGGGACCCACTGTGATAAGAGATACGCAGTATTTT. Its translation is CASSQDVAGGPTVIRDTQYF.

This chain links TRBV5-1 with TRBJ2-3; 8 bases match TRBD2. The germline V gene has CDR1 SGHRS and CDR2 YFSETQ. Unmatched junction bases numbered 9, after V lost 3 bases and J lost 3 bases. This CDR3 spans 16 amino acids. CDR3: CASSWGGSGMTDTQYF. CDR3 coding DNA: TGCGCCAGCAGCTGGGGGGGTAGCGGGATGACAGATACGCAGTATTTT.

This clone was recorded many times. The chain uses TRBV30 and TRBJ1-2; D might be TRBD1 (5 bases). Germline CDR1 and CDR2: GTSNPN and SVGIG (reference sequence). Trimming took off 3 bases at V and 5 bases at J, with 13 bases between the two ends. The CDR3 runs to 13 residues. CDR3 nucleotide sequence: TGTGCCTGGAGCTTAACAGGACGATATGGCTACACCTTC. Its translation: CAWSLTGRYGYTF.

This clone showed up many times. The J gene is TRBJ1-4, the V gene TRBV19; 7 nucleotides match TRBD1. Germline CDR1 and CDR2: LNHDA and SQIVND (reference sequence). This CDR3 contains 16 residues. V shed 6 bases and J 0 bases; nucleotides not matched to a gene: 7. Here the CDR3 reads CASRRDSRATNEKLFF. The CDR3 nucleotides are TGTGCCAGTAGGAGGGACAGCAGGGCAACTAATGAAAAACTGTTTTTT.

There are a few counts of this clone. The chain links TRBV11-2 to TRBJ2-7, with TRBD1 matching 8 bases. From germline, CDR1 is SGHAT and CDR2 FQNNGV. The CDR3 is 14 residues long. Trimming at V came to 5 bases and at J to 7 bases, leaving 10 bases not matched to a gene. The CDR3 region has the DNA TGTGCCAGCAGCCTCGGCGGACAGGGCAGGGAGCAGTACTTC. This translates into CASSLGGQGREQYF. The complete variable domain, with remaining parts taken from reference TRBV11-2 and TRBJ2-7, reads EAGVAQSPRYKIIEKRQSVAFWCNPISGHATLYWYQQILGQGPKLLIQFQNNGVVDDSQLPKDRFSAERLKGVDSTLKIQPAKLEDSAVYLCASSLGGQGREQYFGPGTRLTVT.

This clone was observed many times. The gene calls are TRBV6-7 and TRBJ2-5, with a weak D call TRBD1 (6 bases). TRBV6-7 belongs to the ORF category, with a function that is uncertain. The V end was cut by 0 bases, the J end by 0 bases, with 14 bases between. CDR3 size: 17 residues. This CDR3 is CASSYSDRDTYQETQYF. CDR3 sequence (DNA): TGTGCCAGCAGTTACTCTGATCGGGACACCTACCAAGAGACCCAGTACTTC.

There are many counts of this clone. The chain uses TRBV27 and TRBJ2-1, with a tentative D call TRBD2 (6 bases). CDR3 size: 13 residues. V was pared by 4 bases and J by 7 bases, with 11 bases between. Germline-derived CDR1 and CDR2 are MNHEY and SMNVEV (reference sequence). CDR3 sequence (DNA): TGTGCCAGCAGTTCCAACGGGAGTAATGAGCAGTTCTTC. Encoded protein: CASSSNGSNEQFF.

This clone was observed many times. The rearrangement links TRBV28 to TRBJ2-1; 13 nucleotides agree with TRBD2. J was trimmed by 9 bases and V by 1 base; bases with no gene match: 3. CDR1 MDHEN and CDR2 SYDVKM come from the germline V gene. The length of the CDR3 is 15 residues. This CDR3 is CASSLSGLAGREQFF. In DNA form, the CDR3 reads TGTGCCAGCAGTTTATCGGGACTAGCGGGACGTGAGCAGTTCTTC. Full variable domain (outside the CDR3, taken from reference TRBV28 and TRBJ2-1): DVKVTQSSRYLVKRTGEKVFLECVQDMDHENMFWYRQDPGLGLRLIYFSYDVKMKEKGDIPEGYSVSREKKERFSLILESASTNQTSMYLCASSLSGLAGREQFFGPGTRLTVL.